Listed here are 27 T cell receptor beta chains from one sample, sequenced in a study of T cell clones after liver transplantation. Assay: immunoSEQ multiplex PCR; the TCRdb copy retains only in-frame clones and omits some. The repertoire holds tens of thousands of clones, 70% to 80% seen once, with approximately 15% in the top ten. The sample consisted of CD4+ T cells from blood, taken before liver transplant. The receptors stem from a human donor who received a liver transplant.

This chain uses TRBV27 with TRBJ2-1, with 10 nucleotides matching TRBD1. V gave up 5 bases and J gave up 10 bases; unmatched junction bases: 11. Germline assignment: CDR1 MNHEY and CDR2 SMNVEV (reference sequence). The CDR3 loop spans 15 amino acids. CDR3 loop: CASSLSRDRGGEQFF. CDR3 sequence (DNA): TGTGCCAGCAGTCTTAGCCGGGACAGGGGCGGGGAGCAGTTCTTC.

V gene TRBV7-2 combines with J gene TRBJ2-3; 13 nucleotides match TRBD2. The CDR3 extends over 17 amino acids. The germline V gene has CDR1 SGHTA and CDR2 FQGNSA. V gave up 1 base and J gave up 1 base; unmatched junction bases: 2. The CDR3 DNA follows: TGTGCCAGCAGCTTAGGACTAGCGGGGGGCGGCACAGATACGCAGTATTTT. Translated, it gives CASSLGLAGGGTDTQYF.

The V gene is TRBV6-1, the J gene TRBJ2-7, with 8 bases fitting TRBD1. CDR3 length: 14 amino acids. The V and J ends lost 7 bases and 2 bases, in that order; junction bases with no gene match: 7. Germline CDR1 and CDR2: MNHNS and SASEGT. The CDR3 nucleotides read TGTGCCAGCAATCTGGACAGGGTGGCCTACGAGCAGTACTTC. Translated: CASNLDRVAYEQYF.

The chain carries TRBV6-1 and TRBJ2-7; D ambiguous. Deletions cut 3 bases from V and 0 bases from J, with 15 bases between. The CDR3 is made up of 16 amino acids. Germline V lookup: CDR1 MNHNS, CDR2 SASEGT. Here the CDR3 DNA reads TGTGCCAGCAGTGATTTACAGTTCGCAGGCTCCTACGAGCAGTACTTC. It specifies CASSDLQFAGSYEQYF.

This sequence joins TRBV9 and TRBJ1-2; weak D call: TRBD1 (5 bases). There are 14 residues in the CDR3. CDR1 is SGDLS and CDR2 is YYNGEE in the germline V gene. Trimming removed 2 bases at V and 5 bases at J, with 13 bases between. The DNA of the CDR3 is TGTGCCAGCAGCGTTACCGGGGACTTATATGGCTACACCTTC. As protein: CASSVTGDLYGYTF.

This clone turned up a few times. J is TRBJ1-2 and V is TRBV14; 9 nucleotides match TRBD1. J lost 7 bases, V lost 2 bases, and 11 bases had no gene match. The CDR3 is 16 residues long. Germline V gene sequence: CDR1 SGHDN, CDR2 FVKESK. DNA of the CDR3: TGTGCCAGCAGCCAACCGGGAAGACAGGGGGAAGGTGGCTACACCTTC. Its protein product is CASSQPGRQGEGGYTF.

V gene TRBV7-9 combines with J gene TRBJ1-1; D gene uncertain. CDR3 size: 15 residues. Germline CDR1 reads SEHNR; CDR2 reads FQNEAQ (reference sequence). Trimming cost V 3 bases and J 3 bases, with 14 bases left between them. Written as DNA, the CDR3 is TGTGCCAGCAGCTTGGAACGGGGAAGGGACACTGAAGCTTTCTTT. Translated: CASSLERGRDTEAFF.

The rearrangement uses TRBV2 and TRBJ2-2, with 7 bases matching TRBD1. Unmatched junction bases numbered 4, after V lost 5 bases and J lost 7 bases. Germline V gene sequence: CDR1 SNHLY, CDR2 FYNNEI. This CDR3 region has 13 residues. In DNA form, the CDR3 reads TGTGCCAGCAGTACACAGGGGAGCGGGGAGCTGTTTTTT. Translation gives CASSTQGSGELFF.

In its sample, this clone was seen once. The chain uses TRBV11-2 and TRBJ1-1; 7 bases are shared with TRBD1. Germline CDR1 is SGHAT and CDR2 is FQNNGV. This CDR3 is built from 14 residues. V lost 5 bases to trimming and J lost 5 bases; unmatched junction nucleotides: 8. CDR3 DNA sequence: TGTGCCAGCAGCCTCCTCGCAGGGGGGACTGAAGCTTTCTTT. It translates to CASSLLAGGTEAFF.

CDR3: CASSYISGSPSLYYGYTF. CDR3 DNA: TGTGCCAGCAGTTACATTTCAGGCTCCCCCTCTCTGTACTATGGCTACACCTTC. The rearrangement joins TRBV6-7 to TRBJ1-2, with no clear D. TRBV6-7 is reported as an ORF; its role is uncertain. V was shortened by 2 bases and J by 3 bases, with 22 bases between the two germline ends. This CDR3 comprises 18 residues.

V usage is TRBV5-1 and J usage is TRBJ2-7, with D possibly matching TRBD2 (5 bases). The CDR3 is made up of 14 amino acids. CDR1 is SGHRS and CDR2 is YFSETQ in the germline V gene. Trimming removed 0 bases from V and 2 bases from J, with 9 bases in between. DNA of the CDR3: TGCGCCAGCAGCTTGGGGGAGATAACCTACGAGCAGTACTTC. Amino acids: CASSLGEITYEQYF.

V usage is TRBV19 and J usage is TRBJ2-1; 10 bases align to TRBD1. Germline V gene lookup returns CDR1 LNHDA and CDR2 SQIVND (reference sequence). The CDR3 runs 15 residues. The J segment lost 5 bases and the V segment lost 7 bases, leaving 8 bases of the junction unmatched. CDR3 sequence (DNA): TGTGCCAGTACCCGGGACAGGGGAACTAACAATGAGCAGTTCTTC. Protein: CASTRDRGTNNEQFF.

The V gene is TRBV29-1, the J gene TRBJ2-3, with 7 nucleotides matching TRBD1. After removal of 5 bases from V and 0 bases from J, the junction contained 8 bases not matched to a gene. CDR3 length: 15 residues. Per germline, CDR1 SQVTM and CDR2 ANQGSEA. Here the CDR3 reads CSVSSGQTSTDTQYF. The DNA for the CDR3 is TGCAGCGTTAGTTCGGGACAGACTAGCACAGATACGCAGTATTTT.

The J gene is TRBJ2-7, the V gene TRBV19; a possible D gene is TRBD2 (6 bases). The V gene's germline CDR1 is LNHDA and CDR2 SQIVND (reference sequence). The CDR3 runs 14 residues. Trimming took off 8 bases at V and 4 bases at J, with 18 bases between the two ends. For the CDR3, the DNA is TGTGCCAGTGGGAAGGGAGGTGGCGGATACGAGCAGTACTTC. Translated: CASGKGGGGYEQYF. Full variable domain (outside the CDR3, taken from reference TRBV19 and TRBJ2-7): DGGITQSPKYLFRKEGQNVTLSCEQNLNHDAMYWYRQDPGQGLRLIYYSQIVNDFQKGDIAEGYSVSREKKESFPLTVTSAQKNPTAFYLCASGKGGGGYEQYFGPGTRLTVT.

The rearrangement uses TRBV10-1 and TRBJ2-7; TRBD1 matches 7 bases. The V and J ends lost 6 bases and 3 bases, in that order; junction bases with no gene match: 8. The germline CDR1 and CDR2 sequences are WNHNN and SYGVQD (reference sequence). The CDR3 covers 14 residues. CDR3 sequence reads: CASSRGQAYYEQYF. In DNA, the CDR3 is TGCGCCAGCAGCCGAGGACAGGCCTACTACGAGCAGTACTTC.

The chain employs TRBV5-1 and TRBJ2-7; maybe TRBD1 (5 bases). Germline CDR1 SGHRS, CDR2 YFSETQ. The length of the CDR3 is 13 residues. Trimming pared 0 bases from V and 5 bases from J, leaving 9 bases between. The CDR3: CASSLGRDDEQYF. The CDR3 nucleotides are TGCGCCAGCAGCTTGGGCAGGGATGACGAGCAGTACTTC.

The chain couples TRBV19 to TRBJ1-5, with a weak D call TRBD1 (5 bases). The ends were cut back, 5 bases at V and 7 bases at J, with 12 bases in the middle. The germline V gene has CDR1 LNHDA and CDR2 SQIVND (reference sequence). The CDR3 covers 13 residues. CDR3 region: CASSLGGRQPQHF. CDR3 nucleotides: TGTGCCAGTAGTTTGGGGGGAAGGCAGCCCCAGCATTTT.

This chain connects TRBV11-3 to TRBJ2-7, with 7 bases aligning to TRBD2. The junction had 0 bases not matched to a gene; V was cut back by 3 bases and J by 7 bases. Germline values: CDR1 SGHNT, CDR2 YENEEA. The CDR3 runs 11 residues. The CDR3 loop reads CASSFGGEQYF. The CDR3 region has the DNA TGTGCCAGCAGCTTCGGGGGGGAGCAGTACTTC. Using reference TRBV11-3 and TRBJ2-7 for the parts outside the CDR3, the full variable domain is EAGVVQSPRYKIIEKKQPVAFWCNPISGHNTLYWYLQNLGQGPELLIRYENEEAVDDSQLPKDRFSAERLKGVDSTLKIQPAELGDSAVYLCASSFGGEQYFGPGTRLTVT.

This chain connects TRBV27 to TRBJ2-7; 9 positions match TRBD1. The CDR3 consists of 15 residues. CDR1 is MNHEY and CDR2 is SMNVEV in the germline V gene (reference sequence). V trimming: 6 bases; J trimming: 6 bases; junction bases outside the gene matches: 12. The CDR3 DNA follows: TGTGCCAGCAGGGCCGGGACAGGGTATACCGGCGAGCAGTACTTC. Translating it yields CASRAGTGYTGEQYF.

The chain joins TRBV10-3 to TRBJ2-3, with TRBD2 matching over 9 bases. CDR1 and CDR2 from the germline V gene are ENHRY and SYGVKD. CDR3 length: 14 residues. The J segment lost 5 bases and the V segment lost 7 bases, leaving 7 bases of the junction unmatched. CDR3 amino acids: CAIKLSGGRDTQYF. The CDR3 DNA reads as TGTGCCATCAAATTGAGCGGGGGGCGAGATACGCAGTATTTT.

The chain recombines TRBV27 with TRBJ2-3, with 7 bases lining up with TRBD1. Germline V gene lookup returns CDR1 MNHEY and CDR2 SMNVEV (reference sequence). V lost 3 bases, J lost 0 bases, and 3 bases stayed unmatched. This CDR3 has 15 amino acids. This CDR3 is CASSFRDSSTDTQYF. CDR3 sequence (DNA): TGTGCCAGCAGTTTCCGGGACAGTAGCACAGATACGCAGTATTTT.

This clone was found a few times. This rearrangement joins TRBV5-4 to TRBJ1-6, with TRBD1 as a possible D gene (6 bases). The CDR3 sequence is 15 residues long. Germline CDR1 and CDR2: SGHNT and YYREEE (reference sequence). Trimming stripped 2 bases from V and 8 bases from J, with 14 bases between. DNA for the CDR3: TGTGCCAGCAGCTTATCGACAGGACGAGATTCACCCCTCCACTTT. This encodes CASSLSTGRDSPLHF.

V and J are TRBV2 and TRBJ1-1; 8 bases are a match to TRBD1. The CDR3 is 13 amino acids. The junction had 6 bases not matched to a gene; V was cut back by 10 bases and J by 2 bases. The germline CDR1 and CDR2 sequences are SNHLY and FYNNEI. CDR3 region: CATAGGFNTEAFF. The CDR3 coding sequence is TGTGCCACCGCAGGGGGCTTTAACACTGAAGCTTTCTTT.

This clone was observed a handful of times. The chain links TRBV11-2 to TRBJ1-6, with D possibly matching TRBD1 (6 bases). The CDR3 spans 15 residues. Trimming removed 6 bases from V and 4 bases from J, with 13 bases in between. Germline V gene sequence: CDR1 SGHAT, CDR2 FQNNGV. The CDR3 sequence is CASRSQGGYNSPLHF. CDR3 bases: TGTGCCAGCAGGTCCCAAGGGGGATATAATTCACCCCTCCACTTT. Looking up the rest from reference TRBV11-2 and TRBJ1-6 gives the full variable domain: EAGVAQSPRYKIIEKRQSVAFWCNPISGHATLYWYQQILGQGPKLLIQFQNNGVVDDSQLPKDRFSAERLKGVDSTLKIQPAKLEDSAVYLCASRSQGGYNSPLHFGNGTRLTVT.

This clone showed up just a few times. The rearrangement joins TRBV5-4 to TRBJ1-2; no clear D gene. V gave up 0 bases and J gave up 0 bases, with 9 bases separating them. The CDR3 runs to 15 residues. Germline CDR1 reads SGHNT; CDR2 reads YYREEE (reference sequence). CDR3 sequence (DNA): TGTGCCAGCAGCTTGGTATCGGGAGCTAACTATGGCTACACCTTC. The encoded protein is CASSLVSGANYGYTF.

This chain connects TRBV30 to TRBJ2-7; D possibly corresponds to TRBD1 (5 bases). The V gene's germline CDR1 is GTSNPN and CDR2 SVGIG (reference sequence). The CDR3 runs to 15 residues. V gave up 2 bases and J gave up 0 bases, with 14 bases separating them. CDR3 in DNA: TGTGCCTGGAGTCCGCCGGACACCTTCTCCTACGAGCAGTACTTC. It translates to CAWSPPDTFSYEQYF.

This sequence joins TRBV5-4 and TRBJ2-1; 9 bases are a match to TRBD2. The CDR3 consists of 16 residues. J lost 5 bases, V lost 4 bases, and 10 bases had no gene match. Germline assignment: CDR1 SGHNT and CDR2 YYREEE (reference sequence). The CDR3 spells CASSGEAGGLHNEQFF. The CDR3 nucleotides are TGTGCCAGCAGCGGGGAGGCGGGGGGGCTCCACAATGAGCAGTTCTTC.